The 16 T cell receptor beta chains in this list originate from one sample, sequenced in a study of T cells in Graves' hyperthyroidism and ophthalmopathy. Template material for amplifying TCR beta CDR3 regions consisted of RNA transcripts. Primed by the HTBI set, a first-round RT-PCR was run on the TCR CDR3. TCRdb used MiXCR to reprocess the multiplex PCR reads, holding one entry per CDR3 protein. The sample lists around 760,000 distinct CDR3 sequences, around 40% seen once, with roughly 31% in the top ten. What was sequenced was blood. The receptor source for this set is a woman aged 40-49 years with Graves' hyperthyroidism.

The genes are TRBV4-1 and TRBJ1-4; 7 bases agree with TRBD1. Trimming took 0 bases from V and 11 from J; bases not matched to a gene: 3. Germline V gives CDR1 MGHRA, CDR2 YSYEKL. The CDR3 has 13 residues. The CDR3 sequence: CASSQELQGKLFF. The CDR3 nucleotides are TGCGCCAGCAGCCAAGAATTACAGGGGAAACTGTTTTTT.

The rearrangement uses TRBV2 and TRBJ2-7; D call uncertain. The CDR3 is 13 residues long. Germline loops: CDR1 SNHLY, CDR2 FYNNEI. V lost 5 bases and J 3 bases, leaving 11 bases between the germline ends. CDR3 in amino acids: CASSYRALYEQYF. The CDR3 DNA is TGTGCCAGCAGTTACCGGGCCCTCTACGAGCAGTACTTC. The whole variable domain, remainder taken from reference TRBV2 and TRBJ2-7, is EPEVTQTPSHQVTQMGQEVILRCVPISNHLYFYWYRQILGQKVEFLVSFYNNEISEKSEIFDDQFSVERPDGSNFTLKIRSTKLEDSAMYFCASSYRALYEQYFGPGTRLTVT.

This clonotype came up a few times. V usage is TRBV6-1 and J usage is TRBJ1-2, with D unresolved. In germline, CDR1 is MNHNS, CDR2 SASEGT. The CDR3 is 16 amino acids. Trimming shortened V by 0 bases and J by 2 bases, and 13 bases separated the two germline ends. The CDR3 nucleotides are TGTGCCAGCAGTGAAGCGTGGACCGCGGGAAACTATGGCTACACCTTC. Translation gives CASSEAWTAGNYGYTF.

This clonotype was observed a handful of times. The chain has TRBV14 and TRBJ2-3; 7 bases are a match to TRBD1. Per the germline V gene, CDR1 is SGHDN and CDR2 is FVKESK. The ends lost 9 bases at V and 5 bases at J; junction bases unmatched: 5. This CDR3 region has 12 residues. The CDR3 DNA sequence: TGTGCCAGTCGACAGGGCAGAGATACGCAGTATTTT. Encoded protein: CASRQGRDTQYF.

This clonotype occurred a few times. This chain joins TRBV5-1 and TRBJ1-4; D remains unclear. V was cut by 1 base and J by 6 bases, with 13 bases left in between. The CDR3 has 15 residues. CDR1 is SGHRS, CDR2 YFSETQ, per germline. The CDR3 is CASSLFAGWDEKLFF. The DNA for the CDR3 is TGCGCCAGCAGCTTGTTCGCAGGCTGGGATGAAAAACTGTTTTTT. The entire variable domain, with the rest obtained from reference TRBV5-1 and TRBJ1-4, is as follows: KAGVTQTPRYLIKTRGQQVTLSCSPISGHRSVSWYQQTPGQGLQFLFEYFSETQRNKGNFPGRFSGRQFSNSRSEMNVSTLELGDSALYLCASSLFAGWDEKLFFGSGTQLSVL.

Worth noting for this clonotype: Without the conserved terminal phenylalanine or tryptophan, this CDR3 likely stems from a read error. It is unclear where the CDR3 begins or ends on the DNA, so no DNA is shown, and the CDR3 is as TCRdb lists it. The V gene is TRBV11-2, the J gene TRBJ1-6. Germline CDR1 is SGHAT and CDR2 is FQNNGV. The CDR3 is 8 residues long, ends included. CDR3 in amino acids: CASSFPTT.

The rearrangement joins TRBV6-5 to TRBJ1-5, with D unresolved. This CDR3 spans 16 amino acids. The ends were cut back, 0 bases at V and 1 base at J, with 10 bases in the middle. Germline V CDR1 and CDR2: MNHEY, SVGAGI. The CDR3 region is CASSYSSVLSNQPQHF. In DNA form, the CDR3 reads TGTGCCAGCAGTTACTCGTCAGTATTAAGCAATCAGCCCCAGCATTTT.

As to this clonotype: Because it lacks the conserved phenylalanine or tryptophan at the end, this CDR3 is likely a read error. The rearrangement joins TRBV7-8 to TRBJ2-7; no clear D gene. The CDR3 is 14 amino acids. The germline V and J ends were trimmed by 4 bases and 1 base, with 11 bases remaining between them. Germline assignment: CDR1 SGHVS and CDR2 FQNEAQ. Written as DNA, the CDR3 is TGTGCCAGCAGCTCTGCAATAGGGTCCTACGAGCAGTACCTC. This codes for CASSSAIGSYEQYL.

This clonotype was observed at least ten times. The chain employs TRBV12-3 or TRBV12-4 and TRBJ1-6; D is ambiguous. This CDR3 is built from 13 residues. V was pared by 4 bases and J by 10 bases, with 11 bases between. This CDR3 reads CASSSRTLSPLHF. The CDR3 nucleotides read TGTGCCAGCAGTTCGCGGACCCTCTCACCCCTCCACTTT.

There are many counts of this clonotype. The chain couples TRBV7-2 to TRBJ1-3; no clear D. The V gene lost 1 base and the J gene lost 0 bases, with 10 bases spanning the gap. There are 16 residues in the CDR3. Germline values: CDR1 SGHTA, CDR2 FQGNSA. CDR3 nucleotide sequence: TGTGCCAGCAGCTTAGGCCGGGCGGTCTCTGGAAACACCATATATTTT. It encodes CASSLGRAVSGNTIYF.

This clonotype was found many times. V is TRBV10-3 and J is TRBJ2-7; 10 nucleotides line up with TRBD1. The trim removed 6 bases at V and 2 bases at J, leaving 7 bases unmatched. This CDR3 is built from 15 residues. Germline values: CDR1 ENHRY, CDR2 SYGVKD. CDR3 sequence reads: CAIRTPGQGTYEQYF. As DNA, the CDR3 is TGTGCCATCAGGACCCCGGGACAGGGGACCTACGAGCAGTACTTC.

In this sample, this clonotype turned up once. CDR3 sequence (DNA): TGTGCCAGCAGTTTATCTAGTAGGAGCGAGCAGTACTTC. Encoded protein: CASSLSSRSEQYF. This chain joins TRBV25-1 and TRBJ2-7; D is ambiguous. CDR1 and CDR2 from the germline V gene are MGHDK and SYGVNS. Trimming removed 5 bases at V and 6 bases at J, with 14 bases between. This CDR3 is built from 13 residues.

About this clonotype itself: Being one base from a much bigger clone, this may be a read error. The chain joins TRBV28 to TRBJ2-7; D call uncertain. This CDR3 spans 12 amino acids. CDR1 is MDHEN and CDR2 is SYDVKM in the germline V gene. The CDR3 here is CASSLFEYEQYF. The CDR3 nucleotides read TGTGCCAGCAGCTTATTCGAATACGAGCAGTACTTC.

This chain joins TRBV7-9 and TRBJ2-6, with unresolved D. The V end was cut by 2 bases, the J end by 0 bases, with 8 bases between. CDR3 length: 16 amino acids. The germline CDR1 and CDR2 sequences are SEHNR and FQNEAQ (reference sequence). In DNA, the CDR3 is TGTGCCAGCAGCTTACCCCAGGACTCTGGGGCCAACGTCCTGACTTTC. It is translated as CASSLPQDSGANVLTF.

This clonotype has more than one count but fewer than ten. The rearrangement joins TRBV5-5 to TRBJ2-7, with a tentative D call TRBD2 (5 bases). Trimming pared 4 bases from V and 0 bases from J, leaving 14 bases between. The CDR3 has 15 amino acids. Germline values: CDR1 SGHKS, CDR2 YYEKEE (reference sequence). The CDR3 reads CASSPGSGSSYEQYF. CDR3 DNA: TGTGCCAGCAGCCCGGGGTCGGGGAGCTCCTACGAGCAGTACTTC.

This clonotype was observed at least ten times. The rearrangement links TRBV7-6 to TRBJ1-1; possible D gene TRBD1, 5 bases. Germline CDR1 and CDR2: SGHVS and FNYEAQ. Trimming pared 4 bases from V and 4 bases from J, leaving 13 bases between. This CDR3 region has 14 residues. This CDR3 reads CASSSRGASTEAFF. CDR3 DNA: TGTGCCAGCAGCTCCAGAGGGGCGAGCACTGAAGCTTTCTTT.